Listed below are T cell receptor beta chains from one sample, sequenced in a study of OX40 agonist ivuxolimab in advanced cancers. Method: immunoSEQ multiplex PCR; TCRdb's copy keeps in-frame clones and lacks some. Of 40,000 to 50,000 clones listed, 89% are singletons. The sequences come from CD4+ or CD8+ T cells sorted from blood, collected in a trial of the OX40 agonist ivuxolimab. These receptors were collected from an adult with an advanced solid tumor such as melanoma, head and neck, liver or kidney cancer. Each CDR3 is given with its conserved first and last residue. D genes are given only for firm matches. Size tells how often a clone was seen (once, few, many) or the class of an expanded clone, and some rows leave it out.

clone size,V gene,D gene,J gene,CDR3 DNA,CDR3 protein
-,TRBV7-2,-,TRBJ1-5,TGTGCCAGCAGCTTAGCAGGGCCCAATCAGCCCCAGCATTTT,CASSLAGPNQPQHF
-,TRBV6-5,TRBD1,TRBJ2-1,TGTGCCAGCAGTTATCAGGGGGCCTCCTACAATGAGCAGTTCTTC,CASSYQGASYNEQFF
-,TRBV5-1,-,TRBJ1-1,TGCGCCAGCAGCTTTGGGCAAGAAGGCAGCACTGAAGCTTTCTTT,CASSFGQEGSTEAFF
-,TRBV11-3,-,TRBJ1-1,TGTGCCAGCAGCTTAGAGGTGAACACTGAAGCTTTCTTT,CASSLEVNTEAFF
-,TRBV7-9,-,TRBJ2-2,TGTGCCAGCAGCTCGGATTCGAACACCGGGGAGCTGTTTTTT,CASSSDSNTGELFF
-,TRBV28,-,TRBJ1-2,TGTGCCAGCACCGAGGGACCTACGAACTATGGCTACACCTTC,CASTEGPTNYGYTF
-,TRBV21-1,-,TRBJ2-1,TGTGCCAGCAGCCCATGGGTAAGCTCCTACAATGAGCAGTTCTTC,CASSPWVSSYNEQFF
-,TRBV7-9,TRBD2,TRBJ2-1,TGTGCCAGCAGCCTCGCTAGCGGGGGCTGGAATGAGCAGTTCTTC,CASSLASGGWNEQFF
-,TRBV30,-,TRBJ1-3,TGTGCCTGGGCTGGGGGTGCTGGAAACACCATATATTTT,CAWAGGAGNTIYF
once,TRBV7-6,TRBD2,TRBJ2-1,TGTGCCAGCTCCCGGAATCTAGCGGGGAGAACCCTCCAACACAATGAGCAGTTCTTC,CASSRNLAGRTLQHNEQFF
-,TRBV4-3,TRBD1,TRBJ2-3,TGCGCCAGCAGCCAACTTACAGGGGTTGGCACAGATACGCAGTATTTT,CASSQLTGVGTDTQYF
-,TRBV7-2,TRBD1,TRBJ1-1,TGTGCCAGCAGCTTAGACGGGACAGGGGACACTGAAGCTTTCTTT,CASSLDGTGDTEAFF
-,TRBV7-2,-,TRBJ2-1,TGTGCCAGCAGCTTAGGTCGTAGCAATGAGCAGTTCTTC,CASSLGRSNEQFF
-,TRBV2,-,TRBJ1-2,TGTGCCAGCAGTGACGGGAGGACAGTCATCAACTATGGCTACACCTTC,CASSDGRTVINYGYTF
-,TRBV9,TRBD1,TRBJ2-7,TGTGCCAGCAGCCGGACAGGGAACTCCTACGAGCAGTACTTC,CASSRTGNSYEQYF
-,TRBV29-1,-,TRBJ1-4,TGCAGCGTTGAATCTTCGGGACATCCAACTAATGAAAAACTGTTTTTT,CSVESSGHPTNEKLFF
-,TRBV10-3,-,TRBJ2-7,TGTGCCCCATCCTTCGGCAGGGGTGACTACGAGCAGTACTTC,CAPSFGRGDYEQYF
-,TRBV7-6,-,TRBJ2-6,TGTGCCAGCAGTACCAGGGCAGCAGGGGCCAACGTCCTGACTTTC,CASSTRAAGANVLTF
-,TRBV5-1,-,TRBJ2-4,TGCGCCAGCAGCGCCGGGCCCCCCCGAAACATTCAGTACTTC,CASSAGPPRNIQYF
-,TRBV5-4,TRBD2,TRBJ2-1,TGTGCCAGCAGCCCCGTAGCGGGTCTAGGGAATGAGCAGTTCTTC,CASSPVAGLGNEQFF
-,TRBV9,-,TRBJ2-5,TGTGCCAGCCGCAGAGGATCGGGGGCCGAAGAGACCCAGTACTTC,CASRRGSGAEETQYF
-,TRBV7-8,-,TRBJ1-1,TGTGCCAGCAGCTTCGCTGGGACCAGGAACACTGAAGCTTTCTTT,CASSFAGTRNTEAFF
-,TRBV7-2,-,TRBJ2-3,TGTGCCAGCAAGGGGGGCGGGGGCGCAGATACGCAGTATTTT,CASKGGGGADTQYF
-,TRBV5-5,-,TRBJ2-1,TGTGCCAGCAGCTCCAGGGATGGAAGCTCCTACAATGAGCAGTTCTTC,CASSSRDGSSYNEQFF
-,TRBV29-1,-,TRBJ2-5,TGCAGCGTTGATAGGGGGACCCAAGAGACCCAGTACTTC,CSVDRGTQETQYF
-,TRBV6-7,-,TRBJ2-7,TGTGCCAGCAGTTCACCGGGCCTATTGGACTCCTACGAGCAGTACTTC,CASSSPGLLDSYEQYF
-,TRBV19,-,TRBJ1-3,TGTGCCAGTAGTTCCCGCTCTGGAAACACCATATATTTT,CASSSRSGNTIYF
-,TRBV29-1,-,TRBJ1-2,TGCAGCGTTGAAGCGGGCCTTAACTATGGCTACACCTTC,CSVEAGLNYGYTF
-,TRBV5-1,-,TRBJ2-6,TGCGCCAGCAGCCTAGGGGGTACTGGGGCCAACGTCCTGACTTTC,CASSLGGTGANVLTF
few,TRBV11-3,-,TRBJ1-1,TGTGCCAGCAGCTTAGGGGAGTACACTGAAGCTTTCTTT,CASSLGEYTEAFF
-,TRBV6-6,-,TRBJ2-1,TGTGCCAGCAGTTACTCGACGGCGAGCTCCTACAATGAGCAGTTCTTC,CASSYSTASSYNEQFF
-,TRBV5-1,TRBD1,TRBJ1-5,TGCGCCAGCAGTCAGACAGGGGGGGGTCAGCCCCAGCATTTT,CASSQTGGGQPQHF
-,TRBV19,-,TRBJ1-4,TGTGCCACCAAGGGGCGAACTAATGAAAAACTGTTTTTT,CATKGRTNEKLFF
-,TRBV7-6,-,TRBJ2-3,TGTGCCAGCAGCTCCCAGGGCACAGATACGCAGTATTTT,CASSSQGTDTQYF
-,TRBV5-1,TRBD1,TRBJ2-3,TGCGCCAGCAGCTGGGGACAGCGCACAGATACGCAGTATTTT,CASSWGQRTDTQYF
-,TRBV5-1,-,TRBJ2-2,TGCGCCAGCAGCTTGGAGCGAGCGGGCACCGGGGAGCTGTTTTTT,CASSLERAGTGELFF
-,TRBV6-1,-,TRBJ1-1,TGTGCCAGCACTTCGACAGGAATGAACACTGAAGCTTTCTTT,CASTSTGMNTEAFF
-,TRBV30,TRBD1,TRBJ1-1,TGTGCCTGGATTCCAATGGGACAGGGAGGCACTGAAGCTTTCTTT,CAWIPMGQGGTEAFF
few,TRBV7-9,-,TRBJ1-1,TGTGCCAGCAGCCTCCTTCAAGTTGAAGCTTTCTTT,CASSLLQVEAFF
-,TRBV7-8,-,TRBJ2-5,TGTGCCAGCAGCTTTGCGGGCAAAGAGACCCAGTACTTC,CASSFAGKETQYF
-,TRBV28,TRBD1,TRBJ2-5,TGTGCCAGCAGTGGGGACAGCCGACCATTAAAGGGGACCCAGTACTTC,CASSGDSRPLKGTQYF
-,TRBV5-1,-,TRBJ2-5,TGCGCCAGCAGCTTGCAACAGGGCTTCCAAGAGACCCAGTACTTC,CASSLQQGFQETQYF
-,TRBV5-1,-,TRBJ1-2,TGCGCCAGCAGCCTGACCCCGGCCAGGCGCCCAAACTATGGCTACACCTTC,CASSLTPARRPNYGYTF
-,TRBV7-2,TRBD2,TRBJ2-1,TGTGCCAGCAGCACCCAATTAGCGGGGGCTCACAATGAGCAGTTCTTC,CASSTQLAGAHNEQFF
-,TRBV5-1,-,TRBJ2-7,TGCGCCAGCAGCCCCTTTGGGGGGCGCGCGGACGAGCAGTACTTC,CASSPFGGRADEQYF
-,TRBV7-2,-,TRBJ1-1,TGTGCCAGCAGCCGTCCATCGGCTGAAGCTTTCTTT,CASSRPSAEAFF
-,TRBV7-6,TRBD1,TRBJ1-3,TGTGCCAGCAGCCTAAACAGGGGGACGGCTGGAAACACCATATATTTT,CASSLNRGTAGNTIYF
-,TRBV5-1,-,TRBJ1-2,TGCGCCAGCAGCTCGTTTTTCTCCGGTGGCTATGGCTACACCTTC,CASSSFFSGGYGYTF
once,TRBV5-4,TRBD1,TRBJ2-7,TGTGCCAGCAGCAGGACAGGGCTCGGTTACGAGCAGTACTTC,CASSRTGLGYEQYF
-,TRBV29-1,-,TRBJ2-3,TGCAGCGTTGAGGAATCTAGCACAGATACGCAGTATTTT,CSVEESSTDTQYF